This note documents a single T cell receptor beta chain sequence. This sample is drawn from a study of control samples from healthy donors and cancer patients. The protocol was immunoSEQ multiplex PCR, while the TCRdb copy is restricted to in-frame clones and leaves out a portion. The repertoire holds 150,000 to 200,000 clones, with 90% as singletons. The V and J ends lost 0 bases and 6 bases respectively, with 14 bases between them. Germline loops: CDR1 SGDLS, CDR2 YYNGEE. This CDR3 is built from 15 residues. The TCR sequence derives from a woman between 50 and 59 years old in good health. The specimen sequenced was blood. The chain recombines TRBV9 with TRBJ2-3; tentative D call: TRBD2 (7 bases). The CDR3 region is CASSVEPGGFDTQYF. CDR3 DNA sequence: TGTGCCAGCAGCGTAGAACCGGGGGGCTTTGATACGCAGTATTTT.